The 12 T cell receptor beta chains in this list originate from one sample, sequenced in a study of T cells after yellow fever vaccination. From the 5' RACE reads, TCRdb called clonotypes with MiXCR, one entry per CDR3 protein. The sample carries approximately 610,000 distinct CDR3 sequences, 17% recorded once. The starting material was PBMCs, obtained about 5 days after the first yellow fever vaccination. These receptors were obtained from a man between 18 and 35 years old who received the YFV17D yellow fever vaccine.

This clonotype was observed a handful of times. The chain has TRBV28 and TRBJ1-2; 8 bases agree with TRBD1. With V trimmed by 1 base and J by 7 bases, 2 bases remained unmatched. The germline V gene has CDR1 MDHEN and CDR2 SYDVKM. The CDR3 is 13 residues long. DNA for the CDR3: TGTGCCAGCAGTTTATTGACAGGGGTTGGCTACACCTTC. Its translation is CASSLLTGVGYTF.

The chain couples TRBV19 to TRBJ1-4; 8 bases agree with TRBD1. V lost 11 bases and J lost 5; bases outside the gene matches: 10. This CDR3 is built from 14 residues. Per germline, CDR1 LNHDA and CDR2 SQIVND (reference sequence). Here the CDR3 reads CASSGRTGNEKLFF. The CDR3 DNA follows: TGTGCCTCAAGTGGACGGACAGGGAATGAAAAACTGTTTTTT.

This clonotype was found a few times. V is TRBV6-5 and J is TRBJ1-1; possible D gene TRBD1, 6 bases. Trimming removed 6 bases from V and 8 bases from J, with 13 bases in between. Germline assignment: CDR1 MNHEY and CDR2 SVGAGI. The CDR3 loop spans 12 amino acids. The CDR3 region has the DNA TGTGCCAGCAGCTCCGGGACACAAGAAGCTTTCTTT. Amino acid sequence: CASSSGTQEAFF.

This clonotype came up a few times. The rearrangement joins TRBV7-2 to TRBJ2-5, with D possibly called TRBD1 or TRBD2 (6 bases each). CDR1 and CDR2 from the germline V gene are SGHTA and FQGNSA. CDR3 length: 15 amino acids. With 0 bases removed from V and 2 bases from J, the gap between germline ends came to 10 bases. This CDR3 is CASSLAGGGQETQYF. Written as DNA, the CDR3 is TGTGCCAGCAGCTTAGCGGGGGGCGGGCAAGAGACCCAGTACTTC. Supplemented by reference TRBV7-2 and TRBJ2-5, the full variable domain reads GAGVSQSPSNKVTEKGKDVELRCDPISGHTALYWYRQSLGQGLEFLIYFQGNSAPDKSGLPSDRFSAERTGGSVSTLTIQRTQQEDSAVYLCASSLAGGGQETQYFGPGTRLLVL.

Ten or more counts support this clonotype. This chain links TRBV5-1 with TRBJ2-2; possibly TRBD2 for D (5 bases). Germline V gives CDR1 SGHRS, CDR2 YFSETQ. The V end was cut by 3 bases, the J end by 0 bases, with 9 bases between. The CDR3 length is 15 residues. CDR3 protein: CASSSTRANTGELFF. The CDR3 DNA reads TGCGCCAGCAGCTCTACTAGGGCGAACACCGGGGAGCTGTTTTTT. The full variable domain, its missing parts supplied by reference TRBV5-1 and TRBJ2-2, is KAGVTQTPRYLIKTRGQQVTLSCSPISGHRSVSWYQQTPGQGLQFLFEYFSETQRNKGNFPGRFSGRQFSNSRSEMNVSTLELGDSALYLCASSSTRANTGELFFGEGSRLTVL.

The CDR3 reads CASQTGSSTDTQYF. The CDR3 bases are TGCGCCAGCCAGACTGGGTCTAGCACAGATACGCAGTATTTT. The J gene is TRBJ2-3, the V gene TRBV5-1; D call uncertain. This CDR3 has 14 residues. The germline V and J ends were trimmed by 7 bases and 0 bases, with 12 bases remaining between them. Germline values: CDR1 SGHRS, CDR2 YFSETQ. Based on the CDR3 plus reference TRBV5-1 and TRBJ2-3, the full variable domain is KAGVTQTPRYLIKTRGQQVTLSCSPISGHRSVSWYQQTPGQGLQFLFEYFSETQRNKGNFPGRFSGRQFSNSRSEMNVSTLELGDSALYLCASQTGSSTDTQYFGPGTRLTVL.

This rearrangement joins TRBV5-1 to TRBJ1-5, with D perhaps matching TRBD1 (5 bases). V was cut by 4 bases and J by 5 bases, with 25 bases left in between. CDR1 is SGHRS and CDR2 is YFSETQ in the germline V gene. The CDR3 spans 18 residues. CDR3 bases: TGCGCCAGCAGCCTCTGGCCAGACACGTCGGGCAGGGATCAGCCCCAGCATTTT. Translation gives CASSLWPDTSGRDQPQHF.

This clonotype turned up a few times. The chain links TRBV12-3 or TRBV12-4 to TRBJ2-3, with TRBD2 identical over 9 bases. This CDR3 is 14 amino acids long. J gave up 3 bases and V 6 bases, and 4 bases lay outside the gene matches. CDR3 in DNA: TGTGCCAGCAGCGGGCGGGGGGGGACAGATACGCAGTATTTT. It specifies CASSGRGGTDTQYF.

Many counts were recorded for this clonotype. The V call is TRBV7-8, the J call TRBJ2-3, with TRBD2 as a possible D gene (7 bases). Between the trimmed V and J ends, which lost 7 bases and 1 base, there was a span of 9 bases. From germline, CDR1 is SGHVS and CDR2 FQNEAQ. There are 13 residues in the CDR3. CDR3 nucleotide sequence: TGTGCCAGCAACGGGGGGCGCACAGATACGCAGTATTTT. It specifies CASNGGRTDTQYF.

As to this clonotype: One junction end disagrees with the germline gene, perhaps due to a read error. The chain joins TRBV11-2 to TRBJ2-2, with no clear D. CDR3 length: 14 amino acids. The V gene's germline CDR1 is SGHAT and CDR2 FQNNGV. CDR3 in amino acids: CTSSLSGSTGELFF. The CDR3 DNA reads as TGTACCAGCAGCTTATCCGGGTCCACCGGGGAGCTGTTTTTT.

This clonotype was picked up many times. The chain couples TRBV12-3 or TRBV12-4 to TRBJ2-7; 9 bases are a match to TRBD1. V lost 6 bases and J lost 0; bases outside the gene matches: 3. The CDR3 covers 14 residues. This chain's CDR3 is CASSRQGGSYEQYF. CDR3 sequence (DNA): TGTGCCAGCAGCCGACAGGGGGGCTCCTACGAGCAGTACTTC.

V usage is TRBV20-1 and J usage is TRBJ2-7; D gene uncertain. The length of the CDR3 is 16 residues. V lost 0 bases to trimming and J lost 0 bases, with 15 bases between them. In germline, CDR1 is DFQATT, CDR2 SNEGSKA (reference sequence). CDR3 protein: CSARDSGASGSYEQYF. CDR3 DNA sequence: TGCAGTGCTAGAGATTCGGGTGCGTCCGGCTCCTACGAGCAGTACTTC.